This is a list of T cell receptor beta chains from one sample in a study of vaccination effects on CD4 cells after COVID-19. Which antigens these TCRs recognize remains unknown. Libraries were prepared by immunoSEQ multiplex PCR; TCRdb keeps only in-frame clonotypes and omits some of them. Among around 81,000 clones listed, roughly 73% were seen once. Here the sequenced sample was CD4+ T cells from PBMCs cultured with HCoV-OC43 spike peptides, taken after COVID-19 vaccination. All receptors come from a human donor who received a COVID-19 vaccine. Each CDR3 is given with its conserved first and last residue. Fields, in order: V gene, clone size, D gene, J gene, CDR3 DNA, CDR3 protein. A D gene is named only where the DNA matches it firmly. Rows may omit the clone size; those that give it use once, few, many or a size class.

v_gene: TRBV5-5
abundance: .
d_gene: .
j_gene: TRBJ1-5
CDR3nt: TGTGCCAGCAGCTTCACAGATAATCAGCCCCAGCATTTT
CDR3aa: CASSFTDNQPQHF

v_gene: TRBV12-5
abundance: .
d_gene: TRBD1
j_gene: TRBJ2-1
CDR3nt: TGTGCTAGTGGTGTTACCGGGACAGCCCTCTCCTACAATGAGCAGTTCTTC
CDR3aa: CASGVTGTALSYNEQFF

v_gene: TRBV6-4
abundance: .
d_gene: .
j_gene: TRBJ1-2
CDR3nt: TGTGCCAGCAGTGACTCGTTCAGGGCGGACTATGGCTACACCTTC
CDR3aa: CASSDSFRADYGYTF

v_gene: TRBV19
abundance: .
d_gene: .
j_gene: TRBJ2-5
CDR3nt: TGTGCCAGTAGCAGGCCCCGGGGTTCTGGAGAGACCCAGTACTTC
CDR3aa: CASSRPRGSGETQYF

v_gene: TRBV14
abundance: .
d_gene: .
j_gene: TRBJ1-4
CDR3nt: TGTGCCAGCAGCCAAGAGCGGGACACCTCTAATGAAAAACTGTTTTTT
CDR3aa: CASSQERDTSNEKLFF

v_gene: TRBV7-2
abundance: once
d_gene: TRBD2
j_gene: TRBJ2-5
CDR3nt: TGTGCCAGCAGCTCCACGACTAGCGGGGGGTTCCAAGAGACCCAGTACTTC
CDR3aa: CASSSTTSGGFQETQYF

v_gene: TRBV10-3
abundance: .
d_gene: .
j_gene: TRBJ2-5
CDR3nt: TGTGCCATCAGTGATGGGACCCTGGGGGAGACCCAGTACTTC
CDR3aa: CAISDGTLGETQYF

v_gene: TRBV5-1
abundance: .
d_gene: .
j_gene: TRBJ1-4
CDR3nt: TGCGCCAGCAGCTTGGAGGAGGGGTTGGCTGAAAAACTGTTTTTT
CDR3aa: CASSLEEGLAEKLFF

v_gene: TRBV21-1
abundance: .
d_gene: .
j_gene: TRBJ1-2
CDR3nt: TGTGCCAGCAGCCGAAGCCGGACAGTGTATGGCTACACCTTC
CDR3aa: CASSRSRTVYGYTF

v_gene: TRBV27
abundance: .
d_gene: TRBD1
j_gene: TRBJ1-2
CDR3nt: TGTGCCACCCGGTCGTTGGGTACAGGGGGCTATGGCTACACCTTC
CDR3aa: CATRSLGTGGYGYTF

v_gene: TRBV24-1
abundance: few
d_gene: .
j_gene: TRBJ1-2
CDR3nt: TGTGCCACCAGCAGGGGATCTAACTATGGCTACACCTTC
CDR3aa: CATSRGSNYGYTF

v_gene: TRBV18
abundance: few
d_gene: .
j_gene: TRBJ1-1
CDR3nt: TGTGCCAGCTCACAGGACAGCCTGAACACTGAAGCTTTCTTT
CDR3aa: CASSQDSLNTEAFF

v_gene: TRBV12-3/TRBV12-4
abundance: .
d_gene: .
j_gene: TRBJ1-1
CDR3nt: TGTGCCAGCAGGTTCGTGGACACTGAAGCTTTCTTT
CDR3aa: CASRFVDTEAFF

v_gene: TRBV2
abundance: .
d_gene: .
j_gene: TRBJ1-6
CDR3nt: TGTGCCAGCAGTGGTGGGACACTTAATTCACCCCTCCACTTT
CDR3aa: CASSGGTLNSPLHF

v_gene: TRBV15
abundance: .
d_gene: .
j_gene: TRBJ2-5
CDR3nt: TGTGCCACCAGCAGGACTCAAGAGACCCAGTACTTC
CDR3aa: CATSRTQETQYF

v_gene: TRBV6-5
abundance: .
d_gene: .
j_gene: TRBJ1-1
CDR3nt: TGTGCCAGCTACTCCGGCGGGGAGGGCGCTTTCTTT
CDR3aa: CASYSGGEGAFF

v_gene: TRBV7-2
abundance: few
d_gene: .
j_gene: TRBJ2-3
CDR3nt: TGTGCCAGCAGCTCTTCGTTTACAGATACGCAGTATTTT
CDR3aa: CASSSSFTDTQYF

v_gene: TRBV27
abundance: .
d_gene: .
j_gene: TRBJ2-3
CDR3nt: TGTGCCAGCAGGGGCAGGGTCGCAGATACGCAGTATTTT
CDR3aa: CASRGRVADTQYF

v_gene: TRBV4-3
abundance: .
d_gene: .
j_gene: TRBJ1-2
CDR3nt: TGCGCCAGCAGCCAAGATCAGTGGGGCTATGGCTACACCTTC
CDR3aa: CASSQDQWGYGYTF

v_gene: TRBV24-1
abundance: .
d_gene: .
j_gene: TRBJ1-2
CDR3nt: TGTGCCACCAGTGATGGGACGTTGGGCGGCTACACCTTC
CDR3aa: CATSDGTLGGYTF

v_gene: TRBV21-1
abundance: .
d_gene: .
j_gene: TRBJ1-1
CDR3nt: TGTGCCAGCAGCCCCCCCGGGACAGGGAACACTGAAGCTTTCTTT
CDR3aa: CASSPPGTGNTEAFF

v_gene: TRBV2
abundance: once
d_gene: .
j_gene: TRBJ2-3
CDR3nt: TGTGCCAGCAGTGACAGGGCGGATACGCAGTATTTT
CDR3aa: CASSDRADTQYF

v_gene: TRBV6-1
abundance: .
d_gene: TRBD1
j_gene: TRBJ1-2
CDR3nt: TGTGCCAGCAGTGATCCCCGGACAGGGCGAGGCTACACCTTC
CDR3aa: CASSDPRTGRGYTF

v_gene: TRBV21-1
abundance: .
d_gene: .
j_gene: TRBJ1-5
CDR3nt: TGTGCCAGCAGCAATCGGGACGGCACGTCGGGGAATCAGCCCCAGCATTTT
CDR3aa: CASSNRDGTSGNQPQHF

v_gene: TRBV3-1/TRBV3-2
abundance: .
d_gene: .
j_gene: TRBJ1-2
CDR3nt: TGTGCCAGCAGCCAATGGGCATACGGCTACACCTTC
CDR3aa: CASSQWAYGYTF

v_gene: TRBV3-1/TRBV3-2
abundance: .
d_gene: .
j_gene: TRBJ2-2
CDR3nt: TGTGCCAGCAGCCTGGCCCCGGCCACCGGGGAGCTGTTTTTT
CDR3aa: CASSLAPATGELFF

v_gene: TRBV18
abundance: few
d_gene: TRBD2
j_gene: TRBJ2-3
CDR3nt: TGTGCCAGCTCACCGGGACTAGCGGGTAGCCGTGATACGCAGTATTTT
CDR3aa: CASSPGLAGSRDTQYF

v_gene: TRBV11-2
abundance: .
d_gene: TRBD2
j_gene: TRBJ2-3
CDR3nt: TGTGCCAGCAGCCCCCGGGGGGGTTCTACAGATACGCAGTATTTT
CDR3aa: CASSPRGGSTDTQYF

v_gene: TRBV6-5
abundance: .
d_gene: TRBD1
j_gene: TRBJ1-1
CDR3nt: TGTGCCAGCAGTTCCTCTTACGGACAGGGCACTGAAGCTTTCTTT
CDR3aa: CASSSSYGQGTEAFF

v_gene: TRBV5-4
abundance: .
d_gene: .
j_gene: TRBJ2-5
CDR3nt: TGTGCCAGCAGCTTGGGTGGGCAAGAGACCCAGTACTTC
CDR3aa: CASSLGGQETQYF

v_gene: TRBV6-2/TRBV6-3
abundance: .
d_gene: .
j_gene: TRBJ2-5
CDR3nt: TGTGCCAGCAGCCCCTACGTGTGGGCCCAAGAGACCCAGTACTTC
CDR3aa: CASSPYVWAQETQYF

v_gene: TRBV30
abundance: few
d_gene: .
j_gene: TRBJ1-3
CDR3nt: TGTGCCTGGAGTGTAACCACTGGAAACACCATATATTTT
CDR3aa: CAWSVTTGNTIYF

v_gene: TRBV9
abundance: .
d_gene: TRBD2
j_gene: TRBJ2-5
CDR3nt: TGTGCCAGCAGCGTAGGGACTAGCGGGGGATCACAAGAGACCCAGTACTTC
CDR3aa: CASSVGTSGGSQETQYF

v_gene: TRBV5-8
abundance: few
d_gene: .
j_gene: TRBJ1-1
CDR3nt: TGTGCCAGCAGCGCGCAGGGCCTACCGAACACTGAAGCTTTCTTT
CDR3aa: CASSAQGLPNTEAFF

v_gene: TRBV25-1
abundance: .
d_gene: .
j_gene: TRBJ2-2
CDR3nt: TGTGCCAGCAGTGAACGATTTGGGGGCGCCGGGGAGCTGTTTTTT
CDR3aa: CASSERFGGAGELFF

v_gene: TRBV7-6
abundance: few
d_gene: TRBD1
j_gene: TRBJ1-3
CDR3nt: TGTGCCAGCAGCCGGGGGACAGGCCACTCTGGAAACACCATATATTTT
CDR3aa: CASSRGTGHSGNTIYF

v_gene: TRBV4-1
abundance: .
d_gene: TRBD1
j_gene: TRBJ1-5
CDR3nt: TGCGCCAGCAGCCAAGTTAGGGGGCCCGATCAGCCCCAGCATTTT
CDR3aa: CASSQVRGPDQPQHF

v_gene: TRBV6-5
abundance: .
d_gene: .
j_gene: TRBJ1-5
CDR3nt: TGTGCCAGCGGAGATAGCAATCAGCCCCAGCATTTT
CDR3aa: CASGDSNQPQHF

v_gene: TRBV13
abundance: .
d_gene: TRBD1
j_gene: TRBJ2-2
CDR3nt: TGTGCCAGCAGCCGGACCGGGACAGGGGGGTACACCGGGGAGCTGTTTTTT
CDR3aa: CASSRTGTGGYTGELFF

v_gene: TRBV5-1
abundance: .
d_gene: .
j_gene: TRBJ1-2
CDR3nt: TGCGCCAGCAGCTTGGGGTCGTCAGGGGCGGTCTACACCTTC
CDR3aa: CASSLGSSGAVYTF

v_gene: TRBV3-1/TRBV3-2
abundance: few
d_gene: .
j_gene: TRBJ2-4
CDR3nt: TGTGCCAGCAGCCCCCCAGGGAACATTCAGTACTTC
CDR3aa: CASSPPGNIQYF

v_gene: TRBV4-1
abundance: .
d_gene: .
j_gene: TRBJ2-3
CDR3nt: TGCGCCAGCAGCCTCACTGGGGGGGCAATCCATTCGCCGCAGTATTTT
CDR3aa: CASSLTGGAIHSPQYF

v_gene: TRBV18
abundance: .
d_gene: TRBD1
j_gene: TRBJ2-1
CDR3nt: TGTGCCAGCTCCCCCAATAGACAGGGTTACAATGAGCAGTTCTTC
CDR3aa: CASSPNRQGYNEQFF

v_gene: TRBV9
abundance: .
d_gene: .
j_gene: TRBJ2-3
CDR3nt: TGTGCCAGCAGCGTAGATGAGTGGGAGCGGGGCACAGATACGCAGTATTTT
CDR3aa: CASSVDEWERGTDTQYF

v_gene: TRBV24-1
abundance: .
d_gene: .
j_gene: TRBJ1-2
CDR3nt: TGTGCCACCAGTGGCCCGGACGGCCCGCGACGCGATGGCTACACCTTC
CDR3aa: CATSGPDGPRRDGYTF

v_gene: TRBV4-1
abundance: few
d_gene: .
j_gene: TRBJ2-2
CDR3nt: TGCGCCAGCAGCCAAGAAGGTGGCTCGAACACCGGGGAGCTGTTTTTT
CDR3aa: CASSQEGGSNTGELFF

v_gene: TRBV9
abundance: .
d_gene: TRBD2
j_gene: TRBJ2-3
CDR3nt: TGTGCCAGCAGCGTAGGGAAGCGGGGGGGGCCCACAGATACGCAGTATTTT
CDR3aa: CASSVGKRGGPTDTQYF

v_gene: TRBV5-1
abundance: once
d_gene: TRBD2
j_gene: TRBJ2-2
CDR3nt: TGCGCCAGCAGCTCGGTGGGACTAGCGGGCGGGGAGCTGTTTTTT
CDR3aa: CASSSVGLAGGELFF

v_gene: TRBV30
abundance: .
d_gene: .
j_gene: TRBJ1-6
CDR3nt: TGTGCCGGGAACAGGGTAAATTCACCCCTCCACTTT
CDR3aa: CAGNRVNSPLHF

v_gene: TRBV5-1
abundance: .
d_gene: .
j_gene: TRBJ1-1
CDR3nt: TGCGCCAGCAGCTTGGCTCCCACACCGAACACTGAAGCTTTCTTT
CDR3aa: CASSLAPTPNTEAFF

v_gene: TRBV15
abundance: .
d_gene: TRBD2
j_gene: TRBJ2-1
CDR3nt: TGTGCCACCAGCAGAGGGGGAGGGGTCGTTGAGCAGTTCTTC
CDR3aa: CATSRGGGVVEQFF